This entry features one T cell receptor (beta chain) sequence. The V end was cut by 6 bases, the J end by 6 bases, with 20 bases between. The CDR3 is made up of 15 amino acids. Per the germline V gene, CDR1 is SNHLY and CDR2 is FYNNEI. Measured with immunoSEQ multiplex PCR; TCRdb has only the in-frame clones, and not every one. The sample consists of over 100,000 clones, around 85% of them appearing once. This specimen belongs to a study of cytotoxic CD8 clonotypes in ibrutinib-treated CLL. The chain couples TRBV2 to TRBJ2-5; perhaps TRBD2 as D (5 bases). Sequencing was performed on PBMCs, taken after 24 months of ibrutinib treatment. The origin of this receptor is a human donor with chronic lymphocytic leukemia. CDR3 sequence (DNA): TGTGCCAGCAGGGAACGACTAACGCTGGGAAAGACCCAGTACTTC. The encoded protein is CASRERLTLGKTQYF. The full variable domain, completed using reference TRBV2 and TRBJ2-5, is EPEVTQTPSHQVTQMGQEVILRCVPISNHLYFYWYRQILGQKVEFLVSFYNNEISEKSEIFDDQFSVERPDGSNFTLKIRSTKLEDSAMYFCASRERLTLGKTQYFGPGTRLLVL.